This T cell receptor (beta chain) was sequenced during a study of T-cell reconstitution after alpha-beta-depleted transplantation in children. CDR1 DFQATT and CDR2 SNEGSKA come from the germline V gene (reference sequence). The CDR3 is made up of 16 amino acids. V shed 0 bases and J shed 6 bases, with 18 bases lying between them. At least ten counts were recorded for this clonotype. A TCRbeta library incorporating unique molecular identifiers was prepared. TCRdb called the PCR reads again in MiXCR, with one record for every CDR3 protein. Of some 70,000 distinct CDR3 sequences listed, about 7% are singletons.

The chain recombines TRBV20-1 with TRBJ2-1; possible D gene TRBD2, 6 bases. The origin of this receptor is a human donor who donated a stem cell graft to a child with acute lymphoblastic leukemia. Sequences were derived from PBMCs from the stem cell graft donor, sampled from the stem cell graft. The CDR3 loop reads CSARDLTGVPPNEQFF. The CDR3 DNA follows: TGCAGTGCTAGAGATCTAACGGGGGTCCCCCCCAATGAGCAGTTCTTC.